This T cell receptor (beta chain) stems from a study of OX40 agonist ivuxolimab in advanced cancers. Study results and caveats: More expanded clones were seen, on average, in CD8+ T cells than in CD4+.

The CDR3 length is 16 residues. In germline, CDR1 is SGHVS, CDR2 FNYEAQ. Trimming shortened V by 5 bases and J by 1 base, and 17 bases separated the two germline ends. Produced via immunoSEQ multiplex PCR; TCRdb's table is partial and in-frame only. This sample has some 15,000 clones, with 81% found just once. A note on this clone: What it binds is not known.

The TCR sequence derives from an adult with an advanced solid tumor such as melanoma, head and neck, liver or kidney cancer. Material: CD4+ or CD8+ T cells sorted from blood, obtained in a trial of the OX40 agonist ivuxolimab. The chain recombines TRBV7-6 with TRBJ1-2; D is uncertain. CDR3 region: CASSQASPGYNYGYTF. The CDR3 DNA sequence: TGTGCCAGCAGCCAAGCATCGCCAGGTTATAACTATGGCTACACCTTC.